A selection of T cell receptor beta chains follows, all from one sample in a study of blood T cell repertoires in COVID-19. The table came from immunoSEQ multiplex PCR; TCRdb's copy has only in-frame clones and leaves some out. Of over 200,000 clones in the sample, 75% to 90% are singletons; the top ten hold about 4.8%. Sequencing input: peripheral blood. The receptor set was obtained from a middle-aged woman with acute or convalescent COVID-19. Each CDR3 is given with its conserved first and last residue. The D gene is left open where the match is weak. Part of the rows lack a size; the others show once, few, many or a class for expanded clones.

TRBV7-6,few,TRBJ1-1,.,TGTGCCAGCAGCCCGTGGATCCGGGACAAGGGATCTGAAGCTTTCTTT,CASSPWIRDKGSEAFF
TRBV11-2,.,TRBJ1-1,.,TGTGCCAGCAGCGCAATCCCGGGGGTAGGAGCTTTCTTT,CASSAIPGVGAFF
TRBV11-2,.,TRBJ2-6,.,TGTGCCAGCAGTTTGGGCTTCGGTAGTGAAGGCACCGGGGCCAACGTCCTGACTTTC,CASSLGFGSEGTGANVLTF
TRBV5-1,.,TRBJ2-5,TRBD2,TGCGCCAGCAGCTCGACCGTACTTAGCGGGGGGCCCTCCCTTCGGACCCAGTACTTC,CASSSTVLSGGPSLRTQYF
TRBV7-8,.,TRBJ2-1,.,TGTGCCAGCAGCTTAGGCGTATCGCGTTATATTTACAATGAGCAGTTCTTC,CASSLGVSRYIYNEQFF
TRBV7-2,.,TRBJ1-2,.,TGTGCCAGCAGCTTAAACCGTCACGGTGGCTACACCTTC,CASSLNRHGGYTF
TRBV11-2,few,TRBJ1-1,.,TGTGCCAGCAGCTTAGTCCCCGGGGGGACTGAAGCTTTCTTT,CASSLVPGGTEAFF
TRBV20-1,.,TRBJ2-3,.,TGCAGTGCTAGTCTGCCGGGGGCAGATACGCAGTATTTT,CSASLPGADTQYF
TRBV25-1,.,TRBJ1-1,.,TGTGCCAGCAGCGACAATATCATGAACACTGAAGCTTTCTTT,CASSDNIMNTEAFF
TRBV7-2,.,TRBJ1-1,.,TGTGCCAGCAGCCCAGAGGCAGGGGACACTGAAGCTTTCTTT,CASSPEAGDTEAFF
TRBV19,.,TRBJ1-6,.,TGTGCCAGTAGTATAATGGGGGCAAACGGGTCACCCCTCCACTTT,CASSIMGANGSPLHF
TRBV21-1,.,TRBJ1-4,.,TGTGCCAGCAGCAAAGTTATCGGCGGTGAAAAACTGTTTTTT,CASSKVIGGEKLFF
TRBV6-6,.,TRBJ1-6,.,TGTGCCAGCAGTTCAGGGATGGATAATTCACCCCTCCACTTT,CASSSGMDNSPLHF
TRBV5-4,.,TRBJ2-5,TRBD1,TGTGCCAGCAGCTTCGAGGACAGGGGACCCCCCGGGGAGACCCAGTACTTC,CASSFEDRGPPGETQYF
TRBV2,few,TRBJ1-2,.,TGTGCCAGCAGGGGGATTAGCGGTCCGGGGCACTATGGCTACACCTTC,CASRGISGPGHYGYTF
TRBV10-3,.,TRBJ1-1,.,TGTGCCATCAGTGAGGGACAGCCCATCGAAGCTTTCTTT,CAISEGQPIEAFF
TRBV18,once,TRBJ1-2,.,TGTGCCAGCTCACCAGACGGTGCGGGGGCTGGCTACACCTTC,CASSPDGAGAGYTF
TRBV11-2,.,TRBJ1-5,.,TGTGCCAGCAGCCCAGAGGGTAGGCTCCAGCCCCAGCATTTT,CASSPEGRLQPQHF